Below, 27 T cell receptor beta chains from the same sample are listed, as sequenced in a study of blood T cell repertoires in COVID-19. Libraries were prepared by immunoSEQ multiplex PCR; TCRdb keeps only in-frame clonotypes and omits some of them. The sample lists 55,000 to 85,000 clones; 70% to 85% were seen once. Sequenced material: peripheral blood. The receptor set was obtained from a woman aged 70-85 years with acute or convalescent COVID-19.

The chain has TRBV19 and TRBJ2-7, with 11 bases identical to TRBD1. Unmatched junction bases numbered 3, after V lost 3 bases and J lost 5 bases. CDR1 and CDR2 from the germline V gene are LNHDA and SQIVND (reference sequence). This CDR3 region has 14 residues. CDR3 sequence (DNA): TGTGCCAGTAGTATTGGGACAGGGGGGAACGAGCAGTACTTC. Translated: CASSIGTGGNEQYF.

Only one count was recorded for this clone. J is TRBJ2-6 and V is TRBV3-1 (or the pseudogene TRBV3-2); 12 bases map to TRBD1. There are 17 residues in the CDR3. From germline, CDR1 is LGHDT and CDR2 YNNKEL (reference sequence). V shed 6 bases and J 4 bases; nucleotides not matched to a gene: 7. CDR3 DNA: TGTGCCAGCAGTCGAGGGACAGGGGGCACGGGGGCCAACGTCCTGACTTTC. This codes for CASSRGTGGTGANVLTF.

The chain combines TRBV7-9 with TRBJ1-4; D unclear. The CDR3 totals 13 residues. CDR1 is SEHNR, CDR2 FQNEAQ, per germline (reference sequence). V was clipped by 1 base and J by 7 bases, with 7 bases between them. The CDR3 is CASSLGTAEKLFF. In DNA, the CDR3 is TGTGCCAGCAGCTTAGGCACAGCTGAAAAACTGTTTTTT.

This chain joins TRBV2 and TRBJ1-5; TRBD1 is a possible D gene (6 bases). Trimming left V 4 bases short and J 5 bases short, with 9 bases between. The CDR3 consists of 13 residues. CDR1 and CDR2 from the germline V gene are SNHLY and FYNNEI. CDR3 sequence: CASSAQGYQPQHF. The CDR3, as DNA: TGTGCCAGCAGTGCGCAGGGGTATCAGCCCCAGCATTTT.

The chain couples TRBV2 to TRBJ2-1; 7 bases line up with TRBD1. The V gene's germline CDR1 is SNHLY and CDR2 FYNNEI. V trimming: 11 bases; J trimming: 7 bases; junction bases outside the gene matches: 14. The CDR3 covers 14 residues. CDR3 loop: CAGQQGDSPNEQFF. The CDR3 nucleotides read TGTGCCGGCCAACAAGGGGACAGCCCTAATGAGCAGTTCTTC.

V and J are TRBV19 and TRBJ1-2, with 8 positions matching TRBD1. The CDR3 sequence is 16 residues long. With V trimmed by 4 bases and J by 9 bases, 16 bases remained unmatched. The germline V gene has CDR1 LNHDA and CDR2 SQIVND (reference sequence). The chain's CDR3 is CASSTGTTGVFASYTF. The CDR3 DNA follows: TGTGCCAGTAGTACAGGAACGACAGGGGTTTTTGCAAGCTACACCTTC. The whole variable domain, remainder taken from reference TRBV19 and TRBJ1-2, is DGGITQSPKYLFRKEGQNVTLSCEQNLNHDAMYWYRQDPGQGLRLIYYSQIVNDFQKGDIAEGYSVSREKKESFPLTVTSAQKNPTAFYLCASSTGTTGVFASYTFGSGTRLTVV.

The chain employs TRBV18 and TRBJ1-4; tentatively, D is TRBD1 (5 bases). Trimming took off 1 base at V and 6 bases at J, with 12 bases between the two ends. Germline values: CDR1 KGHSH, CDR2 LQKENI. This CDR3 is built from 15 residues. The CDR3 DNA reads TGTGCCAGCTCACCACTGAGCGGGGGGGATGAAAAACTGTTTTTT. Its translation is CASSPLSGGDEKLFF.

The chain uses TRBV11-2 and TRBJ2-3, with a weak D call TRBD1 (6 bases). Germline CDR1 SGHAT, CDR2 FQNNGV. V was pared by 1 base and J by 1 base, with 12 bases between. The CDR3 loop spans 16 amino acids. CDR3 region: CASSLGQDRGTDTQYF. The CDR3 bases are TGTGCCAGCAGCTTAGGACAGGACCGGGGCACAGATACGCAGTATTTT.

A single count supports this clone. The chain uses TRBV29-1 and TRBJ1-1; 8 nucleotides align to TRBD1. Germline values: CDR1 SQVTM, CDR2 ANQGSEA. J gave up 4 bases and V 7 bases, and 8 bases lay outside the gene matches. The CDR3 sequence is 13 residues long. CDR3 in DNA: TGCAGCGGCAGGACAGGGTCTAGCACTGAAGCTTTCTTT. The encoded protein is CSGRTGSSTEAFF.

The V call is TRBV19, the J call TRBJ2-7; possibly TRBD1 for D (5 bases). Trimming stripped 5 bases from V and 2 bases from J, with 13 bases between. In germline, CDR1 is LNHDA, CDR2 SQIVND (reference sequence). The CDR3 is made up of 14 amino acids. The CDR3 sequence is CASSFQGSTYEQYF. The DNA of the CDR3 is TGTGCCAGTAGTTTCCAGGGATCGACCTACGAGCAGTACTTC.

The chain has TRBV7-2 and TRBJ1-1; 8 positions match TRBD1. Germline V CDR1 and CDR2: SGHTA, FQGNSA. This CDR3 spans 14 amino acids. V dropped 5 bases and J dropped 4; count of bases not matched to a gene: 6. As DNA, the CDR3 is TGTGCCAGCAGCCCCTACAGGGGGAGCACTGAAGCTTTCTTT. Its protein is CASSPYRGSTEAFF.

J is TRBJ1-4 and V is TRBV18, with 7 bases fitting TRBD1. The V gene's germline CDR1 is KGHSH and CDR2 LQKENI. The junction had 11 bases not matched to a gene; V was cut back by 4 bases and J by 0 bases. This CDR3 has 18 residues. The CDR3 here is CASSLRTGLPATNEKLFF. For the CDR3, the DNA is TGTGCCAGCTCACTCAGGACAGGCCTACCTGCAACTAATGAAAAACTGTTTTTT.

This chain connects TRBV6-6 to TRBJ2-7; weak D call: TRBD2 (5 bases). This CDR3 is built from 14 residues. The germline CDR1 and CDR2 sequences are MNHNY and SVGAGI (reference sequence). V lost 7 bases, J lost 6 bases, and 19 bases lay in between. The CDR3: CASNKDEDLGEQYF. CDR3 in DNA: TGTGCCAGCAATAAGGACGAGGACTTGGGCGAGCAGTACTTC.

The J gene is TRBJ1-2, the V gene TRBV6-5; 7 bases agree with TRBD1. This CDR3 is built from 13 residues. V lost 6 bases and J lost 8; bases outside the gene matches: 9. Germline V lookup: CDR1 MNHEY, CDR2 SVGAGI. This CDR3 reads CASRTDRAAGYTF. In DNA form, the CDR3 reads TGTGCCAGCAGAACCGACAGGGCGGCCGGCTACACCTTC.

The rearrangement links TRBV29-1 to TRBJ2-2, with TRBD2 matching 7 bases. From germline, CDR1 is SQVTM and CDR2 ANQGSEA. With V trimmed by 8 bases and J by 5 bases, 8 bases remained unmatched. This CDR3 region has 13 residues. DNA of the CDR3: TGCAGCTGGGGGAGGGCGGGTACCGGGGAGCTGTTTTTT. Protein: CSWGRAGTGELFF.

The rearrangement joins TRBV5-8 to TRBJ1-2, with 10 bases that match TRBD1. CDR3 size: 14 residues. V shed 4 bases and J 3 bases; nucleotides not matched to a gene: 3. Germline CDR1 SGHTS, CDR2 YDEGEE. The CDR3 sequence is CASSAGQGYYGYTF. For the CDR3, the DNA is TGTGCCAGCAGCGCGGGACAGGGGTACTATGGCTACACCTTC.

The V call is TRBV19, the J call TRBJ2-2; no reliable D call. There are 12 residues in the CDR3. V was shortened by 10 bases and J by 6 bases, with 12 bases between the two germline ends. The germline gives CDR1 LNHDA, CDR2 SQIVND (reference sequence). The CDR3 DNA reads as TGTGCCACCATAAGTTGGCCCGGGGAGCTGTTTTTT. It encodes CATISWPGELFF.

V usage is TRBV24-1 and J usage is TRBJ2-1; TRBD2 matches 8 bases. Germline assignment: CDR1 KGHDR and CDR2 SFDVKD. There are 15 residues in the CDR3. J lost 5 bases, V lost 10 bases, and 12 bases had no gene match. CDR3 residues: CATAARGGENNEQFF. The CDR3 DNA reads as TGTGCCACAGCGGCCCGGGGGGGGGAAAACAATGAGCAGTTCTTC.

This clone has more than one count but fewer than ten. This chain connects TRBV3-1 (or the pseudogene TRBV3-2) to TRBJ2-1; D may be TRBD2 (7 bases). Germline V gene data show CDR1 as LGHDT and CDR2 as YNNKEL (reference sequence). This CDR3 region has 14 residues. The germline V and J ends were trimmed by 8 bases and 5 bases, with 16 bases remaining between them. The CDR3 sequence: CASLDRGANNEQFF. CDR3 DNA: TGTGCCAGCCTCGACCGGGGGGCAAACAATGAGCAGTTCTTC.

DNA for the CDR3: TGTGCCAGCAGCACCGGACTAGCGGGAGGGTATGAGCAGTTCTTC. This gives the protein CASSTGLAGGYEQFF. This sequence joins TRBV7-9 and TRBJ2-1, with 15 bases fitting TRBD2. Trimming at V came to 5 bases and at J to 8 bases, leaving 4 bases not matched to a gene. The CDR3 covers 15 residues. Per germline, CDR1 SEHNR and CDR2 FQNEAQ (reference sequence).

This rearrangement joins TRBV5-1 to TRBJ2-1; TRBD2 agrees at 14 bases. The CDR3 runs 16 residues. Per germline, CDR1 SGHRS and CDR2 YFSETQ. Germline trimming cut 2 bases from V and 8 bases from J; bases unmatched to any gene: 6. The CDR3 nucleotides are TGCGCCAGCAGCTTAGGACTAGCGGGAGGAACCCATGAGCAGTTCTTC. It is translated as CASSLGLAGGTHEQFF.

The chain joins TRBV29-1 to TRBJ2-1, with 9 nucleotides matching TRBD1. Germline values: CDR1 SQVTM, CDR2 ANQGSEA. V gave up 6 bases and J gave up 2 bases; unmatched junction bases: 5. The CDR3 length is 14 residues. CDR3 DNA sequence: TGCAGCGTGGATACAGGGGGCACCTACAATGAGCAGTTCTTC. Encoded protein: CSVDTGGTYNEQFF.

The genes are TRBV28 and TRBJ1-5; possible D gene TRBD1, 6 bases. The CDR3 runs to 15 residues. Germline CDR1 reads MDHEN; CDR2 reads SYDVKM. V lost 5 bases and J 9 bases, leaving 20 bases between the germline ends. The CDR3 loop is CASSLLGPGVRPQHF. CDR3 nucleotides: TGTGCCAGCAGTCTCCTAGGGCCAGGGGTAAGGCCCCAGCATTTT.

This rearrangement joins TRBV7-9 to TRBJ1-1; maybe TRBD1 (6 bases). This CDR3 contains 14 residues. Trimming took 3 bases from V and 5 from J, leaving 13 bases between them. The V gene's germline CDR1 is SEHNR and CDR2 FQNEAQ (reference sequence). The CDR3 is CASSFLGTTTEAFF. CDR3 sequence (DNA): TGTGCCAGCAGCTTTCTGGGGACAACTACTGAAGCTTTCTTT. Supplemented by reference TRBV7-9 and TRBJ1-1, the full variable domain reads DTGVSQNPRHKITKRGQNVTFRCDPISEHNRLYWYRQTLGQGPEFLTYFQNEAQLEKSRLLSDRFSAERPKGSFSTLEIQRTEQGDSAMYLCASSFLGTTTEAFFGQGTRLTVV.

The chain combines TRBV4-1 with TRBJ2-1; weak D call: TRBD2 (6 bases). The CDR3 has 16 residues. In germline, CDR1 is MGHRA, CDR2 YSYEKL. V lost 3 bases to trimming and J lost 4 bases, with 16 bases between them. The CDR3 sequence: CASSQSRDSIYNEQFF. CDR3 sequence (DNA): TGCGCCAGCAGCCAGAGCAGGGACTCAATTTACAATGAGCAGTTCTTC.

The chain links TRBV7-8 to TRBJ2-2; 7 positions agree with TRBD1. The CDR3 loop spans 16 amino acids. Trimming removed 0 bases from V and 4 bases from J; junction bases left unmatched: 5. CDR1 and CDR2 from the germline V gene are SGHVS and FQNEAQ. The DNA for the CDR3 is TGTGCCAGCAGCTTAGCAGACAGGGTTCCCACCGGGGAGCTGTTTTTT. It encodes CASSLADRVPTGELFF.

This clone was seen only once. The rearrangement uses TRBV27 and TRBJ2-5; TRBD2 aligns across 8 bases. Looked up from germline, CDR1 is MNHEY and CDR2 is SMNVEV (reference sequence). Trimming at V came to 4 bases and at J to 0 bases, leaving 1 base not matched to a gene. The CDR3 runs to 14 residues. The CDR3 DNA reads as TGTGCCAGCAGTTCGCGGGGGGACCAAGAGACCCAGTACTTC. Its protein product is CASSSRGDQETQYF.